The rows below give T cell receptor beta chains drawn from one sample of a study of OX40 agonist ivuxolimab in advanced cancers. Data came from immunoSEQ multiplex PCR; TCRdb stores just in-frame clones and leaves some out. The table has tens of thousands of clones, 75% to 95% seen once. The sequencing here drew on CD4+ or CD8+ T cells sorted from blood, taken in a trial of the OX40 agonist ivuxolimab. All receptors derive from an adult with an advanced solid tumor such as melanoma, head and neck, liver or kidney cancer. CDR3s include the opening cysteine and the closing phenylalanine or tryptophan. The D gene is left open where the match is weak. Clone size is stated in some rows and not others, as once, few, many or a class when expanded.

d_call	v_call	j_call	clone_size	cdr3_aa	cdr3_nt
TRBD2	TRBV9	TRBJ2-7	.	CASSVAAGLAVEQYF	TGTGCCAGCAGCGTAGCAGCAGGACTAGCGGTAGAGCAGTACTTC
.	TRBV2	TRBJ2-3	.	CASSEEFGGWGSDTQYF	TGTGCCAGCAGTGAAGAATTCGGGGGCTGGGGCTCCGATACGCAGTATTTT
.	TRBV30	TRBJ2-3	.	CAWHFSDTQYF	TGTGCCTGGCATTTCTCAGATACGCAGTATTTT
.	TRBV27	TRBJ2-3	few	CASSLLSDFTDTQYF	TGTGCCAGCAGTTTACTTAGCGACTTCACAGATACGCAGTATTTT
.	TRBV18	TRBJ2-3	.	CASSLKVYTDTQYF	TGTGCCAGCTCACTCAAGGTCTACACAGATACGCAGTATTTT
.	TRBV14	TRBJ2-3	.	CASSQDNRRTDTQYF	TGTGCCAGCAGCCAAGATAACAGGAGAACAGATACGCAGTATTTT
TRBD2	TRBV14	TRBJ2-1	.	CASSQEAGDSGFNEQFF	TGTGCCAGCAGCCAAGAAGCGGGGGATAGCGGTTTCAATGAGCAGTTCTTC
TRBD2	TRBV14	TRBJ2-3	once	CASSLRTSGNTDTQYF	TGTGCCAGCAGCTTACGGACTAGCGGAAACACAGATACGCAGTATTTT
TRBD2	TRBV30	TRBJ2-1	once	CAWKLAGYNEQFF	TGTGCCTGGAAACTAGCGGGGTACAATGAGCAGTTCTTC
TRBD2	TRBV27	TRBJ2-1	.	CASSFRLASYNEQFF	TGTGCCAGCAGTTTTAGACTAGCGTCTTACAATGAGCAGTTCTTC
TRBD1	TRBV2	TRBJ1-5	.	CASNDRGNQPQHF	TGTGCCAGCAATGACAGGGGGAATCAGCCCCAGCATTTT
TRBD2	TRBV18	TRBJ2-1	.	CASSGRRSGTNNEQFF	TGTGCCAGCTCAGGGCGTAGAAGCGGGACTAACAATGAGCAGTTCTTC
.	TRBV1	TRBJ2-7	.	CTSSQEQAGGPSYEQYF	TGCACCAGCAGCCAAGAACAAGCGGGAGGGCCCTCCTACGAGCAGTACTTC
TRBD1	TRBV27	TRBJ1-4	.	CASSSATGQGGEKLFF	TGTGCCAGCAGTTCAGCTACTGGACAGGGAGGTGAAAAACTGTTTTTT
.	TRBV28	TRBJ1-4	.	CASTAGNEKLFF	TGTGCCAGCACCGCGGGTAATGAAAAACTGTTTTTT
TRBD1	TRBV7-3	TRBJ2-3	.	CASSLDRGTDTQYF	TGTGCCAGCAGCTTAGACAGGGGCACAGATACGCAGTATTTT
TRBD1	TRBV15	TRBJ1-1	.	CATSRDLTGGGTEAFF	TGTGCCACCAGCAGAGATCTTACAGGGGGTGGCACTGAAGCTTTCTTT
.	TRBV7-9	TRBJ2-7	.	CASSTDQAPYEQYF	TGTGCCAGCAGCACCGATCAGGCCCCCTACGAGCAGTACTTC
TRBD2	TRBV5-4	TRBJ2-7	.	CASSRGTSGSGYEQYF	TGTGCCAGCAGCCGGGGGACTAGCGGGAGTGGGTACGAGCAGTACTTC
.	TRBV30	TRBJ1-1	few	CAWSVQFRAFF	TGTGCCTGGAGTGTACAGTTTCGGGCTTTCTTT
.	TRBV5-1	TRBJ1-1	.	CASRGRGAGTEAFF	TGCGCCAGCAGGGGTCGGGGGGCTGGCACTGAAGCTTTCTTT
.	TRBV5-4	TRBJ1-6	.	CASSPTPGTPLHF	TGTGCCAGCAGCCCTACCCCCGGGACACCCCTCCACTTT
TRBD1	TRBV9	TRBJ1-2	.	CASSAQTGLYGYTF	TGTGCCAGCAGCGCGCAGACAGGGCTCTATGGCTACACCTTC
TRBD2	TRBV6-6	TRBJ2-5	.	CASSPPRGRARETQYF	TGTGCCAGCAGTCCCCCTCGCGGGAGGGCCAGGGAGACCCAGTACTTC
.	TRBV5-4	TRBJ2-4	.	CASSKKGNQNIQYF	TGTGCCAGCAGCAAAAAGGGGAATCAAAACATTCAGTACTTC
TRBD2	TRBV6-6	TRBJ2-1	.	CASSFRASGRLDEQFF	TGTGCCAGCAGTTTTAGGGCTAGCGGGAGATTGGATGAGCAGTTCTTC
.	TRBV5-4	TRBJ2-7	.	CASSLKDEQYF	TGTGCCAGCAGCTTGAAGGACGAGCAGTACTTC
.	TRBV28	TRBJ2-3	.	CASRERGGSTDTQYF	TGTGCCAGCAGGGAAAGGGGGGGGAGCACAGATACGCAGTATTTT
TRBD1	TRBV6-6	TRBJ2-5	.	CASGTGSQTQYF	TGTGCCAGCGGGACAGGCAGTCAGACCCAGTACTTC
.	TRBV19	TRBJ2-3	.	CATTEEDTQYF	TGTGCCACGACGGAGGAGGATACGCAGTATTTT
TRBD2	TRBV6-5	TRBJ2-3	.	CASTTRGGADTQYF	TGTGCCAGCACCACACGGGGGGGCGCAGATACGCAGTATTTT
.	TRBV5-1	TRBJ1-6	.	CASSLGPHGDNSPLHF	TGCGCCAGCAGCTTGGGCCCTCACGGGGATAATTCACCCCTCCACTTT
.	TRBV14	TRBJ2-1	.	CASSPNRGSFYNEQFF	TGTGCCAGCAGCCCAAACCGGGGCTCCTTTTACAATGAGCAGTTCTTC
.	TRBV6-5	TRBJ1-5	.	CASSYEGYNQPQHF	TGTGCCAGCAGTTACGAGGGGTACAATCAGCCCCAGCATTTT
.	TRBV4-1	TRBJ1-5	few	CASRGQGPNQPQHF	TGCGCCAGCAGAGGCCAGGGGCCCAATCAGCCCCAGCATTTT
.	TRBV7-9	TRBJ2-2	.	CASSLGSTGELFF	TGTGCCAGCAGCTTAGGCTCAACCGGGGAGCTGTTTTTT
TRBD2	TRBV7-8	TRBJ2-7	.	CASSLGTTSGNYEQYF	TGTGCCAGCAGCTTAGGAACGACTAGCGGGAACTACGAGCAGTACTTC
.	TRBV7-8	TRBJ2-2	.	CASSLGHANTGELFF	TGTGCCAGCAGCTTAGGACATGCGAACACCGGGGAGCTGTTTTTT
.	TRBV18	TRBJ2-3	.	CASSPLGRGYTDTQYF	TGTGCCAGCTCACCACTCGGCAGGGGCTACACAGATACGCAGTATTTT
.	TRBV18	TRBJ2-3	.	CASSPQNADTQYF	TGTGCCAGCTCACCACAAAACGCAGATACGCAGTATTTT
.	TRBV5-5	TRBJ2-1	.	CASSLTRVRNEQFF	TGTGCCAGCAGCTTGACCAGGGTTCGGAATGAGCAGTTCTTC
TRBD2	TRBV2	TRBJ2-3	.	CASSETSGFTDTQYF	TGTGCCAGCAGTGAAACTAGCGGATTCACAGATACGCAGTATTTT
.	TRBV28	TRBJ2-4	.	CASRQGNIQYF	TGTGCCAGCAGACAGGGAAACATTCAGTACTTC
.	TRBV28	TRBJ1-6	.	CASSLVRGSYNSPLHF	TGTGCCAGCAGTTTGGTGCGAGGCTCCTATAATTCACCCCTCCACTTT